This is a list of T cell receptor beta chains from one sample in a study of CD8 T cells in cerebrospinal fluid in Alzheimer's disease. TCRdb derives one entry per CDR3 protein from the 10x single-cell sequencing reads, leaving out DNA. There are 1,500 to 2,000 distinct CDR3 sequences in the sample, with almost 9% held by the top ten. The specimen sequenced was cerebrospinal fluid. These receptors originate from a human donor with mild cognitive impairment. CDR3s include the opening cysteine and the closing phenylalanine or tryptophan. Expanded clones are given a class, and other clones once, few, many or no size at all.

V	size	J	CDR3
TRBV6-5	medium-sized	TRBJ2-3	CASSPWGARGTDTQYF
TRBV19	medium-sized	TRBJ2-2	CASSSGRSTGELFF
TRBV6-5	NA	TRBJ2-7	CASSPYRGYEQYF
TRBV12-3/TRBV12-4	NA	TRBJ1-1	CASSPRTGRNTEAFF
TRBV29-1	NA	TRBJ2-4	CSVGSGRAGGKENIQYF
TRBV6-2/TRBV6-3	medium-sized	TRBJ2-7	CASRKTDPVQGEQYF
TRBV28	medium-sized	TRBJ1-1	CASSSQPYTEAFF
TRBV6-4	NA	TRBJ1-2	CASSDQGLGGYTF
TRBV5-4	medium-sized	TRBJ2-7	CASSVPSGAEQYF
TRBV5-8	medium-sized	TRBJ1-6	CASSLRRNSPLHF
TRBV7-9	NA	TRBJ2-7	CASSLGGVEEQYF
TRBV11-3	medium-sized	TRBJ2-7	CASSLESGPSYEQYF
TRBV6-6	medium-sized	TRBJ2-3	CASRAGTGGRTDTQYF
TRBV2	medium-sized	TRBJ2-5	CASRSQTQETQYF
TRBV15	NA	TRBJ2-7	CATSRRTGSPQEQYF
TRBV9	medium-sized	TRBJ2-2	CASSVEGFRRTGELFF